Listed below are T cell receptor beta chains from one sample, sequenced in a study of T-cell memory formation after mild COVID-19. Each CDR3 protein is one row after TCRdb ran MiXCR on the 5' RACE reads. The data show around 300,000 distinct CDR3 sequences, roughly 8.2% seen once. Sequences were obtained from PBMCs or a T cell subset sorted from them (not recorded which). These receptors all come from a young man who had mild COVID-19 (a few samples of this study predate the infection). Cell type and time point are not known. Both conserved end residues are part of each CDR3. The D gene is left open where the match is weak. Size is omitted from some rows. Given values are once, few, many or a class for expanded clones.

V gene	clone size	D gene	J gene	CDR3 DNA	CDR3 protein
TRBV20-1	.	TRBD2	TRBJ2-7	TGCAGTGCACCTCGGGGGGGATCTGGCGAGCAGTACTTC	CSAPRGGSGEQYF
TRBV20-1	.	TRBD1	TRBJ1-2	TGCAGTGCTAGAGAAGGGACAGGGGCTGGGTATGGCTACACCTTC	CSAREGTGAGYGYTF
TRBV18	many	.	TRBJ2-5	TGTGCCAGCTCACCGACACAGACCCAGTACTTC	CASSPTQTQYF
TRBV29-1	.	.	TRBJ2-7	TGCAGCGTTAATATCGGATCCCACGAGCAGTACTTC	CSVNIGSHEQYF
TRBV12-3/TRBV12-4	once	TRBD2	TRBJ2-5	TGTGCCAGCAGTTCCCGCCGTCTAGCGGGGTACACGGGGACCCAGTACTTC	CASSSRRLAGYTGTQYF
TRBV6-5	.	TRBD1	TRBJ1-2	TGTGCCAGCACCTCCAGGGGGTCGGGCTACACCTTC	CASTSRGSGYTF
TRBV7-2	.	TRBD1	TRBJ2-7	TGTGCCAGCAGCCTCTGGGACAGTGGGTACGAGCAGTACTTC	CASSLWDSGYEQYF
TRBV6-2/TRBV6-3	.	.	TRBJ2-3	TGTGCCAGCAGATACGGGGCCCGAGCCTATTTT	CASRYGARAYF
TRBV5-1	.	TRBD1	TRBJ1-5	TGCGCCAGCAGCTTCGGGACAGGCGGGCCAGATCAGCCCCAGCATTTT	CASSFGTGGPDQPQHF
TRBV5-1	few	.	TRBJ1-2	TGCGCCAGCAGCACGGCCCCCGTCGCCCTCGAGGGCTATGGCTACACCTTC	CASSTAPVALEGYGYTF
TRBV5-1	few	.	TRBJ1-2	TGCGCCAGCAGCACCGACAACTATGGCTACACCTTC	CASSTDNYGYTF
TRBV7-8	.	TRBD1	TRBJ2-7	TGTGCCAGCAGCAACGGACAGGGGGGTACGCAGAAGTACTTC	CASSNGQGGTQKYF
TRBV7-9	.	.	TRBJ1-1	TGTGCCAGCAGCTTCGGGGCGGCGGGCACTGAAGCTTTCTTT	CASSFGAAGTEAFF
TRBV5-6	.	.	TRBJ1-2	TGTGCCAGCAGCCTCCGGCGGACTGTATGGGGCTACACCTTC	CASSLRRTVWGYTF
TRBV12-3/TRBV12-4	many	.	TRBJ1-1	TGTGCCAGCAGTTTTCTACCGGGCACGGGCACTGAAGCTTTCTTT	CASSFLPGTGTEAFF
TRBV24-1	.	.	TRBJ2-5	TGTGCCACCAGTGATTCGTTCGCCGGGACCCAGTACTTC	CATSDSFAGTQYF
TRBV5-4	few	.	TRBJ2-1	TGTGCCAGCAGCGCGGGACAGCAAGGCAATGAGCAGTTCTTC	CASSAGQQGNEQFF
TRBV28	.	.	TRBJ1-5	TGTGCCAGCAGTTTCGGGGACGGCGAGCGGCCCCAGCATTTT	CASSFGDGERPQHF
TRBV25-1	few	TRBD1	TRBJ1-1	TGTGCCAGCGCAGGGGGAGACACTGAAGCTTTCTTT	CASAGGDTEAFF
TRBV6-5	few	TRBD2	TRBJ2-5	TGTGCCAGCAGTTACGGCTCGGGGGGGGCTGGGGAGACCCAGTACTTC	CASSYGSGGAGETQYF
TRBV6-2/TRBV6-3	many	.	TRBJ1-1	TGTGCCAGCAGTTACCGGGGCGGGAACACTGAAGCTTTCTTT	CASSYRGGNTEAFF
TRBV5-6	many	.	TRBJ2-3	TGTGCCAGCAGCTTCTCAAACGGTCTGGATACGCAGTATTTT	CASSFSNGLDTQYF
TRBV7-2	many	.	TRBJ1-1	TGTGCCAGCAGCTTAGGAGTGGGGATTGACACTGAAGCTTTCTTT	CASSLGVGIDTEAFF
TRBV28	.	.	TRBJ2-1	TGTGCCAGCAGCCCACGACAGGGAGGGTCCTACAATGAGCAGTTCTTC	CASSPRQGGSYNEQFF
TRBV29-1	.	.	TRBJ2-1	TGCAGCGTTGAAGATGGTCCCAATGAGCAGTTCTTC	CSVEDGPNEQFF